The 7 T cell receptor beta chains reported below all come from one sample, sequenced in a study of human CD4 T cells and Enterobacteriaceae. The protocol was immunoSEQ multiplex PCR, while the TCRdb copy is restricted to in-frame clones and leaves out a portion. The table shows just under 30,000 clones, with 70% to 85% occurring only once. Sorting took every CD4+ cell except CD45RA+CCR7+CD95- naive cells, reaching over 95% purity. The source material was memory CD4+ T cells from blood. The receptor source for this set is a human donor in good health.

The rearrangement joins TRBV5-5 to TRBJ1-5; 7 bases line up with TRBD1. The CDR3 is made up of 13 amino acids. V was clipped by 4 bases and J by 7 bases; unmatched bases: 5. CDR1 and CDR2 from the germline V gene are SGHKS and YYEKEE (reference sequence). Here the CDR3 DNA reads TGTGCCAGCAGCGAAGACAGGGAACAGCCCCAGCATTTT. Amino acid sequence: CASSEDREQPQHF.

V usage is TRBV28 and J usage is TRBJ2-5; D is tentatively TRBD1 or TRBD2 (5 bases each). The ends were cut back, 8 bases at V and 0 bases at J, with 10 bases in the middle. Germline V CDR1 and CDR2: MDHEN, SYDVKM. The CDR3 extends over 13 amino acids. The CDR3 protein is CASPGPDQETQYF. In nucleotides, the CDR3 is TGTGCCAGCCCGGGACCGGACCAAGAGACCCAGTACTTC.

CDR3 loop: CAIRGGAVPDTQYF. CDR3 coding DNA: TGTGCCATCCGGGGGGGGGCGGTGCCAGATACGCAGTATTTT. The chain carries TRBV28 and TRBJ2-3; 8 bases fit TRBD2. Germline CDR1 and CDR2: MDHEN and SYDVKM. Trimming took 10 bases from V and 4 from J; bases not matched to a gene: 10. CDR3 length: 14 residues.

The chain combines TRBV9 with TRBJ1-2, with unresolved D. This CDR3 region has 15 residues. CDR1 SGDLS and CDR2 YYNGEE come from the germline V gene. Deletions cut 0 bases from V and 8 bases from J, with 17 bases between. The CDR3 sequence: CASSVEGVSYSGYTF. CDR3 bases: TGTGCCAGCAGCGTAGAAGGAGTTAGCTATTCCGGCTACACCTTC.

V is TRBV5-4 and J is TRBJ2-1; D uncertain. Germline values: CDR1 SGHNT, CDR2 YYREEE (reference sequence). V gave up 4 bases and J gave up 0 bases, with 11 bases separating them. The CDR3 sequence is 15 residues long. CDR3 DNA: TGTGCCAGCAGCCCGACCGCGAGCTCCTACAATGAGCAGTTCTTC. This codes for CASSPTASSYNEQFF.

This clone is a singleton in its sample. The V and J genes are TRBV5-1 and TRBJ1-1; 8 bases agree with TRBD1. V gave up 2 bases and J gave up 1 base; unmatched junction bases: 4. CDR1 and CDR2 (germline): SGHRS, YFSETQ. The CDR3 has 15 residues. CDR3 region: CASSLTGGRNTEAFF. In DNA, the CDR3 is TGCGCCAGCAGCTTAACAGGGGGACGGAACACTGAAGCTTTCTTT.

V usage is TRBV7-2 and J usage is TRBJ2-5; TRBD1 is a possible D gene (6 bases). Germline V gene data show CDR1 as SGHTA and CDR2 as FQGNSA. CDR3 length equals 14 residues. With 3 bases removed from V and 2 bases from J, the gap between germline ends came to 10 bases. The CDR3 nucleotides are TGTGCCAGCAGCTTGGTTAGGGGGCAAGAGACCCAGTACTTC. It yields the protein CASSLVRGQETQYF.